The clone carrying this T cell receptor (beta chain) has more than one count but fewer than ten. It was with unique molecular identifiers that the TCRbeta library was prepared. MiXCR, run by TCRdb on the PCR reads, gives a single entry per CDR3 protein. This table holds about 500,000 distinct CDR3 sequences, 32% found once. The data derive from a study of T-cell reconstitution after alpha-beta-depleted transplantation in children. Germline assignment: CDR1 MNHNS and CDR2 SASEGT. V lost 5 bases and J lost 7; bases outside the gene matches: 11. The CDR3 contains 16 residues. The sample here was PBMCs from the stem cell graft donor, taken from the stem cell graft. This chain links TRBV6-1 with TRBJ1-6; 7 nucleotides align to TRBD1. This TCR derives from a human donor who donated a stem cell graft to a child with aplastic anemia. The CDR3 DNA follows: TGTGCCAGCAGTAAACAGGGGCACGGAAAGAATTCACCCCTCCACTTT. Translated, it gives CASSKQGHGKNSPLHF.